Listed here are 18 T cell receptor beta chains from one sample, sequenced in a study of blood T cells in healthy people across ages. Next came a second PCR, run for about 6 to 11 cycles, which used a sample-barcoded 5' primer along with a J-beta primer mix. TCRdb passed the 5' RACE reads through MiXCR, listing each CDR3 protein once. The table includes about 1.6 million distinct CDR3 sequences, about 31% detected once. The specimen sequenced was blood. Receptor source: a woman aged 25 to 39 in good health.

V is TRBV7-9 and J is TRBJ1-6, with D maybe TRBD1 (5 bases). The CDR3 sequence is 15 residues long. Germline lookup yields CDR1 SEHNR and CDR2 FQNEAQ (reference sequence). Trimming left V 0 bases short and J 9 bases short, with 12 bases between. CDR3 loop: CASSLAPQASSPLHF. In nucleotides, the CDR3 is TGTGCCAGCAGCTTAGCGCCACAGGCTTCTTCACCCCTCCACTTT.

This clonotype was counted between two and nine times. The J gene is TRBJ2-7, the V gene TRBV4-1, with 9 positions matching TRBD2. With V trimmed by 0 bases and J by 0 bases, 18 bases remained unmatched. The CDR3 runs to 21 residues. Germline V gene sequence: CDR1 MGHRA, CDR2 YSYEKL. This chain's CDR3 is CASSQDPHKEREVGGSYEQYF. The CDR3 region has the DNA TGCGCCAGCAGCCAAGATCCCCATAAGGAGCGGGAGGTTGGGGGCTCCTACGAGCAGTACTTC.

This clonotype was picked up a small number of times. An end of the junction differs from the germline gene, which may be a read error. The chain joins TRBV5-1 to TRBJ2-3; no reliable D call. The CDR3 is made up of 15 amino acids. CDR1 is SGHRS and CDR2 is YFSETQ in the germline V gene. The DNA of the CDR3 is TGCACCAGCAAGGGAAGGGCAGCTAGCACAGATACGCAGTATTTT. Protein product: CTSKGRAASTDTQYF. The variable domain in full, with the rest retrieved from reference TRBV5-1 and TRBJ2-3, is KAGVTQTPRYLIKTRGQQVTLSCSPISGHRSVSWYQQTPGQGLQFLFEYFSETQRNKGNFPGRFSGRQFSNSRSEMNVSTLELGDSALYLCTSKGRAASTDTQYFGPGTRLTVL.

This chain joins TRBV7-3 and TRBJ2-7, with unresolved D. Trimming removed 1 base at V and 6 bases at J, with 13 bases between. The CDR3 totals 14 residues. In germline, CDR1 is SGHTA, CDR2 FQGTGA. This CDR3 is CASSLRVVGSEQYF. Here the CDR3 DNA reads TGTGCCAGCAGCTTAAGAGTAGTAGGAAGCGAGCAGTACTTC.

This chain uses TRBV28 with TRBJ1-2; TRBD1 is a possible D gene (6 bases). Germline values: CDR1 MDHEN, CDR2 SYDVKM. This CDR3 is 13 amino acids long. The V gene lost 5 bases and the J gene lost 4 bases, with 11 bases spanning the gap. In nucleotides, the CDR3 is TGTGCCAGCAGTGGGGGGCTCCTCTATGGCTACACCTTC. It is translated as CASSGGLLYGYTF.

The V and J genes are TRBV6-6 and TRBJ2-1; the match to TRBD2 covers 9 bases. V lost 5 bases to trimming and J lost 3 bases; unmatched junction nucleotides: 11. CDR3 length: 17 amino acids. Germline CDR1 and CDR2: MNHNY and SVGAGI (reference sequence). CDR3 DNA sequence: TGTGCCAGCAGTACAGCTCTTAGCGGGGGAAACTACAATGAGCAGTTCTTC. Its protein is CASSTALSGGNYNEQFF.

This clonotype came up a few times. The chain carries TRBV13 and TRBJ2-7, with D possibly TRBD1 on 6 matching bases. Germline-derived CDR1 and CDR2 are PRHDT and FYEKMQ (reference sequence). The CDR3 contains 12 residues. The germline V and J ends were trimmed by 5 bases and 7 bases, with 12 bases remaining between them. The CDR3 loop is CASSRTGSEQYF. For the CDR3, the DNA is TGTGCCAGCAGCCGTACAGGGTCTGAGCAGTACTTC.

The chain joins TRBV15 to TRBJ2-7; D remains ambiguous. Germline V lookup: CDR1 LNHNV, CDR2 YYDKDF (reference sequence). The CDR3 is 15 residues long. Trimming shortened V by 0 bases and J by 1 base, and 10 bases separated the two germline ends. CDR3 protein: CATSRDKGLSYEQYF. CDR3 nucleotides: TGTGCCACCAGCAGAGATAAGGGTCTGTCCTACGAGCAGTACTTC.

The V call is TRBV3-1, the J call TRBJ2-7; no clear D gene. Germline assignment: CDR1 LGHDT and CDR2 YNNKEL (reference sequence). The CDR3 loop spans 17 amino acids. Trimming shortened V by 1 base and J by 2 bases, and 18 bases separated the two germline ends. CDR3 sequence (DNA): TGTGCCAGCAGCCAAGGGGCAGTAGGATATTTCACCTACGAGCAGTACTTC. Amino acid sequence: CASSQGAVGYFTYEQYF.

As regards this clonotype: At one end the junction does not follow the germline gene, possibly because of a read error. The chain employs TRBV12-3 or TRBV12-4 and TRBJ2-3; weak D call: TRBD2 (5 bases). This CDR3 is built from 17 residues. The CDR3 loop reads CASSLSTGVSSTDTRYF. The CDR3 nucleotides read TGTGCCAGCAGTTTATCTACCGGGGTGTCTAGCACAGATACGCGGTATTTT.

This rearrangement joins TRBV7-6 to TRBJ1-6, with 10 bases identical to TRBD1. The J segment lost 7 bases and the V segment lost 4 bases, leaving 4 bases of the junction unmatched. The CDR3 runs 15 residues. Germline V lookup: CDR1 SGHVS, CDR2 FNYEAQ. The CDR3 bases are TGTGCCAGCAGCTCTGGACAGGGGGTGAATTCACCCCTCCACTTT. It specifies CASSSGQGVNSPLHF.

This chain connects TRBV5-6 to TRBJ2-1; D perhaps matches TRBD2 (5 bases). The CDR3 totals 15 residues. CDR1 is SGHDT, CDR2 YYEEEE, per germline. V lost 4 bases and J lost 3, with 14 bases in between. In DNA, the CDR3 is TGTGCCAGCAGCGGACTGAAACCGGGCTACAATGAGCAGTTCTTC. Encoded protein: CASSGLKPGYNEQFF.

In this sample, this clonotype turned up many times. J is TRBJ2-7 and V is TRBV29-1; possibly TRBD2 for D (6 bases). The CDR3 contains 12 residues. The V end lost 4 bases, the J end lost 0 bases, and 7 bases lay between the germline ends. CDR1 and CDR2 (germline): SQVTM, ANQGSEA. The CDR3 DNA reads TGCAGCGTTGCCGGGAGCTCCTACGAGCAGTACTTC. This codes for CSVAGSSYEQYF.

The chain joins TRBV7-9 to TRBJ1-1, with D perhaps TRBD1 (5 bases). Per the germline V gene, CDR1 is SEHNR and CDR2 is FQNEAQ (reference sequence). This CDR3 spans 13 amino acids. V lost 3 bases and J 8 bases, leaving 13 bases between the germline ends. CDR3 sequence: CASSLLRGGEAFF. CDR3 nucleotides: TGTGCCAGCAGCTTGTTACGGGGCGGAGAAGCTTTCTTT.

CDR3 residues: CSAGSPGLAGREQFF. The CDR3 DNA is TGCAGTGCTGGATCCCCGGGACTAGCGGGACGGGAGCAGTTCTTC. V gene TRBV20-1 combines with J gene TRBJ2-1, with 13 bases that match TRBD2. The ends lost 5 bases at V and 10 bases at J; junction bases unmatched: 11. The CDR3 spans 15 residues. Looked up from germline, CDR1 is DFQATT and CDR2 is SNEGSKA (reference sequence).

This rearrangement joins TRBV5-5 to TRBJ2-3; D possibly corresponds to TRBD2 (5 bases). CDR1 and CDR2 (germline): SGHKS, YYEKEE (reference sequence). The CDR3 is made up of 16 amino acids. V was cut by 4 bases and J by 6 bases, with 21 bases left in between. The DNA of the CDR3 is TGTGCCAGCAGCGTACGGGTGCGAGGGTTCATGGATACGCAGTATTTT. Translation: CASSVRVRGFMDTQYF.

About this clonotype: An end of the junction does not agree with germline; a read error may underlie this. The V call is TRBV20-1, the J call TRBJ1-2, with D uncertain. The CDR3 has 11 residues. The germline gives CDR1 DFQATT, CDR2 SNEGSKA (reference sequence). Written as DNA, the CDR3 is TGCAGTGCCAGAGGGCCCTATGGCTACACCTTC. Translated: CSARGPYGYTF.

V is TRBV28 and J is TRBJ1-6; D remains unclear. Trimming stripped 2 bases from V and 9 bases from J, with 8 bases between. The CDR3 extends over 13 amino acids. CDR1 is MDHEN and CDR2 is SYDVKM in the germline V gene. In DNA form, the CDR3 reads TGTGCCAGCAGTTTACGGGTAGTTTCACCCCTCCACTTT. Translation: CASSLRVVSPLHF. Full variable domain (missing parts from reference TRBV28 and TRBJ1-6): DVKVTQSSRYLVKRTGEKVFLECVQDMDHENMFWYRQDPGLGLRLIYFSYDVKMKEKGDIPEGYSVSREKKERFSLILESASTNQTSMYLCASSLRVVSPLHFGNGTRLTVT.